Listed below are T cell receptor beta chains from one sample, sequenced in a study of cytomegalovirus exposure and HLA in healthy donors. Measured with immunoSEQ multiplex PCR; TCRdb has only the in-frame clones, and not every one. The table has 130,000 or so clones, over 8.5% seen once. The sequenced material came from PBMCs. These receptors were collected from a woman between 35 and 50 years old in good health and CMV-seropositive. CDR3s include the opening cysteine and the closing phenylalanine or tryptophan. The D gene is left open where the match is weak. Clone size is stated in some rows and not others, as once, few, many or a class when expanded.

abundance,d_gene,j_gene,v_gene,CDR3nt,CDR3aa
few,.,TRBJ1-2,TRBV29-1,TGCAGCGTTGGAAGGGGCGACTATGGCTACACCTTC,CSVGRGDYGYTF
few,TRBD1,TRBJ2-1,TRBV30,TGTGCCGCGACGGTCCCAGGGGGCAATGAGCAGTTCTTC,CAATVPGGNEQFF
.,TRBD1,TRBJ1-4,TRBV7-2,TGTGCCAGCAGCCGTGATGGGACAGGAGGGGAAAAACTGTTTTTT,CASSRDGTGGEKLFF
few,.,TRBJ2-1,TRBV2,TGTGCCAGCAGCCTCTACAATGAGCAGTTCTTC,CASSLYNEQFF
few,.,TRBJ1-5,TRBV12-5,TGTGCTAGTGGTTTCCATAGAGTTGGCAATCAGCCCCAGCATTTT,CASGFHRVGNQPQHF
.,.,TRBJ1-5,TRBV6-1,TGTGCCAGCAGTGACAGGGCCAATCAGCCCCAGCATTTT,CASSDRANQPQHF
.,.,TRBJ1-2,TRBV11-2,TGTGCCAGCAGCCCTCCGGGGGGGGCGAGAATATATGGCTACACCTTC,CASSPPGGARIYGYTF
few,TRBD2,TRBJ2-1,TRBV9,TGTGCCAGCAGCGTTAGGCGGGGGGGCGCCTATAGCTCCTACAATGAGCAGTTCTTC,CASSVRRGGAYSSYNEQFF
.,.,TRBJ1-1,TRBV18,TGTGCCAGCTCACAGGGGCCTCAGAACACTGAAGCTTTCTTT,CASSQGPQNTEAFF
few,.,TRBJ2-5,TRBV11-1,TGTGCCAGCAGCTTAGCGAGTCAGGGTAGGACCCAGTACTTC,CASSLASQGRTQYF
few,.,TRBJ1-4,TRBV5-1,TGCGCCAGCAGCTCGACAGCAACTAATGAAAAACTGTTTTTT,CASSSTATNEKLFF
few,TRBD1,TRBJ2-5,TRBV27,TGTGCCAGCAGTAATATGCGGGGACAGGGGGCAAGTCAAGAGACCCAGTACTTC,CASSNMRGQGASQETQYF
few,.,TRBJ1-1,TRBV19,TGTGCCAGTAGGGCCGGACAGCTGAACACTGAAGCTTTCTTT,CASRAGQLNTEAFF
few,TRBD1,TRBJ2-7,TRBV18,TGTGCCAGCTCACCGGACAGGAACTACGAGCAGTACTTC,CASSPDRNYEQYF
.,.,TRBJ1-1,TRBV28,TGTGCCAGCAGTTTAACCGTCTCGGACGGGGTGAACACTGAAGCTTTCTTT,CASSLTVSDGVNTEAFF
few,TRBD1,TRBJ2-7,TRBV15,TGTGCCACCATGGACAGGGGGCACTACGAGCAGTACTTC,CATMDRGHYEQYF
.,TRBD1,TRBJ1-1,TRBV7-3,TGTGCCAGCAGCCCGACAGGGTTCAACACTGAAGCTTTCTTT,CASSPTGFNTEAFF
.,.,TRBJ1-1,TRBV10-1,TGCGTCAGCAGCTCCCTGGGGAGTTTAGTCAATACTGAAGCTTTCTTT,CVSSSLGSLVNTEAFF
few,.,TRBJ1-2,TRBV5-1,TGCGCCAGCAGCTTGTCTCTGGCGGGAGTCTATGGCTACACCTTC,CASSLSLAGVYGYTF
few,.,TRBJ1-1,TRBV2,TGTGCCAGCAGCGACGGGAGGATGAACACTGAAGCTTTCTTT,CASSDGRMNTEAFF
few,.,TRBJ1-4,TRBV30,TGTGCCTGGAGTTATGACAGGCTGGATGAAAAACTGTTTTTT,CAWSYDRLDEKLFF
.,TRBD1,TRBJ1-1,TRBV7-2,TGTGCCAGCAGCTTTGGGGACAGGGTCGGGGCTTTGAACACTGAAGCTTTCTTT,CASSFGDRVGALNTEAFF
few,TRBD1,TRBJ2-5,TRBV19,TGTGCCAGTAGGGGGACAGGGTCTAGGGAGACCCAGTACTTC,CASRGTGSRETQYF
.,TRBD1,TRBJ1-5,TRBV7-8,TGTGCCAGCAGCACTCGGACAGGGGATCATCAGCCCCAGCATTTT,CASSTRTGDHQPQHF
.,.,TRBJ1-6,TRBV15,TGTGCCACCAGCAGAGGCGGGGGCGCACAATCACCCCTCCACTTT,CATSRGGGAQSPLHF
few,TRBD2,TRBJ2-7,TRBV9,TGTGCCAGCAGCGTGGCGGGGGGGGCGGAGGAGCAGTACTTC,CASSVAGGAEEQYF
.,.,TRBJ1-4,TRBV6-1,TGTGCCAGCATAGAAAGGGGTGTGGGTGAAAAACTGTTTTTT,CASIERGVGEKLFF
.,.,TRBJ1-2,TRBV18,TGTGCCAGCTCACCCCGGGCCGAGGGAAACCCTTATGGCTACACCTTC,CASSPRAEGNPYGYTF
.,TRBD2,TRBJ2-1,TRBV5-1,TGCGCCAGCAGCTACCGGACTAGCGGCAACAATGAGCAGTTCTTC,CASSYRTSGNNEQFF
.,TRBD1,TRBJ1-4,TRBV6-1,TGTGCCAGCAGTAGTCACAGGGGAGAAAAACTGTTTTTT,CASSSHRGEKLFF
.,TRBD1,TRBJ1-1,TRBV5-5,TGTGCCAGCAGCTTGGCCGGACAGGGCGGATTGGAGGCTTTCTTT,CASSLAGQGGLEAFF
.,.,TRBJ2-7,TRBV5-1,TGCGCCAGCAGCTTACCCCCTGCAGTCAGCTCCTACGAGCAGTACTTC,CASSLPPAVSSYEQYF
.,.,TRBJ2-1,TRBV6-1,TGTGCCAGCAACGCAGGGCTCTACAATGAGCAGTTCTTC,CASNAGLYNEQFF
few,.,TRBJ1-2,TRBV5-1,TGCGCCAGCAGCCTCGAGGAGATGTATGGCTACACCTTC,CASSLEEMYGYTF
few,.,TRBJ1-2,TRBV7-9,TGTGCCAGCAGCCCAGGGGACGACTATGGCTACACCTTC,CASSPGDDYGYTF
.,.,TRBJ2-7,TRBV10-3,TGTGCCATCAGTGAGGGGGCAGGTTTCCTCTCATACGAGCAGTACTTC,CAISEGAGFLSYEQYF
.,.,TRBJ2-3,TRBV27,TGTGCCAGCAGTTTAAGGCGGGGGCTAAGCACAGATACGCAGTATTTT,CASSLRRGLSTDTQYF
.,.,TRBJ1-2,TRBV15,TGTGCCACCAGCATCCCCATCCCTAACTATGGCTACACCTTC,CATSIPIPNYGYTF
few,.,TRBJ2-2,TRBV5-1,TGCGCCAGCAGCTTGGGACAGTACACCGGGGAGCTGTTTTTT,CASSLGQYTGELFF
few,.,TRBJ1-3,TRBV28,TGTGCCAGCAGTCCCCCCCGGTTAAGCTCTGGAAACACCATATATTTT,CASSPPRLSSGNTIYF
few,TRBD1,TRBJ2-7,TRBV30,TGTGCCTGGACTCAGGACAGGATCTACGAGCAGTACTTC,CAWTQDRIYEQYF
.,.,TRBJ1-2,TRBV18,TGTGCCAGCTCAGAGGGTGACGGCTACACCTTC,CASSEGDGYTF
few,.,TRBJ2-7,TRBV11-2,TGTGCCAGCAGCCTGGAGGGCGGGTACTACGAGCAGTACTTC,CASSLEGGYYEQYF